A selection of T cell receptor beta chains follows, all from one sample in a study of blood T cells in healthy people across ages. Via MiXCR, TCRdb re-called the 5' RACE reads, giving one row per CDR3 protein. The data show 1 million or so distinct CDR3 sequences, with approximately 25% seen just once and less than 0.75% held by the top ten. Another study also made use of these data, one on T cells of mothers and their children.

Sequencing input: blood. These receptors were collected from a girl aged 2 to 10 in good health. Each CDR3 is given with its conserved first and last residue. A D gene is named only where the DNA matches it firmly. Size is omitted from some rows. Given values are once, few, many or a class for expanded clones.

CDR3 protein: CASSASGGNEKLFF; CDR3 DNA: TGTGCCAGCAGTGCTTCAGGGGGTAATGAAAAACTGTTTTTT; clone size: NA; V gene: TRBV2; J gene: TRBJ1-4; D gene: TRBD1
CDR3 protein: CASSQDLRNEKLFF; CDR3 DNA: TGTGCCAGCAGCCAAGACCTTCGGAACGAAAAACTGTTTTTT; clone size: NA; V gene: TRBV3-1; J gene: TRBJ1-4; D gene: NA
CDR3 protein: CASSLWGGAQYF; CDR3 DNA: TGTGCCAGCAGCCTGTGGGGGGGGGCCCAGTACTTC; clone size: few; V gene: TRBV6-5; J gene: TRBJ2-5; D gene: TRBD2
CDR3 protein: CASSLDSHYNEQFF; CDR3 DNA: TGTGCCAGCAGCTTAGACTCACACTACAATGAGCAGTTCTTC; clone size: few; V gene: TRBV11-2; J gene: TRBJ2-1; D gene: NA
CDR3 protein: CSARQGGADTQYF; CDR3 DNA: TGCAGTGCTAGGCAGGGTGGGGCAGATACGCAGTATTTT; clone size: NA; V gene: TRBV20-1; J gene: TRBJ2-3; D gene: NA
CDR3 protein: CASSIVGNGDLYEQYF; CDR3 DNA: TGTGCCAGTAGTATAGTAGGCAATGGGGACCTCTACGAGCAGTACTTC; clone size: NA; V gene: TRBV19; J gene: TRBJ2-7; D gene: NA
CDR3 protein: CASSSYRDQETQYF; CDR3 DNA: TGTGCCAGCAGTTCTTACCGGGACCAAGAGACCCAGTACTTC; clone size: NA; V gene: TRBV28; J gene: TRBJ2-5; D gene: NA
CDR3 protein: CASSQRTSGGAQETQYF; CDR3 DNA: TGTGCCAGCAGCCAAAGGACTAGCGGGGGGGCCCAGGAGACCCAGTACTTC; clone size: few; V gene: TRBV7-9; J gene: TRBJ2-5; D gene: TRBD2
CDR3 protein: CASSQDPGLSGNTIYF; CDR3 DNA: TGCGCCAGCAGCCAAGATCCCGGGCTCTCTGGAAACACCATATATTTT; clone size: NA; V gene: TRBV4-1; J gene: TRBJ1-3; D gene: NA
CDR3 protein: CASSPGLAVPDTQYF; CDR3 DNA: TGCGCCAGCAGCCCGGGACTAGCGGTTCCAGATACGCAGTATTTT; clone size: few; V gene: TRBV4-1; J gene: TRBJ2-3; D gene: TRBD2
CDR3 protein: CASSQGGPEQFF; CDR3 DNA: TGTGCCAGCAGCCAAGGCGGCCCGGAGCAGTTCTTC; clone size: few; V gene: TRBV27; J gene: TRBJ2-1; D gene: NA
CDR3 protein: CASSQDLGSGQPQHF; CDR3 DNA: TGCGCCAGCAGCCAAGATCTGGGGTCGGGTCAACCCCAGCATTTT; clone size: few; V gene: TRBV4-3; J gene: TRBJ1-5; D gene: NA
CDR3 protein: CSVPGDNSYEQYF; CDR3 DNA: TGCAGCGTCCCAGGGGACAACTCCTACGAGCAGTACTTC; clone size: NA; V gene: TRBV29-1; J gene: TRBJ2-7; D gene: NA
CDR3 protein: CASSLQGGEKLFF; CDR3 DNA: TGTGCCAGCAGTCTACAGGGGGGTGAAAAACTGTTTTTT; clone size: few; V gene: TRBV12-3/TRBV12-4; J gene: TRBJ1-4; D gene: TRBD1
CDR3 protein: CATSRAGTGTRSQETQYF; CDR3 DNA: TGTGCCACCAGCAGAGCAGGCACCGGGACTAGGAGCCAAGAGACCCAGTACTTC; clone size: few; V gene: TRBV15; J gene: TRBJ2-5; D gene: TRBD2
CDR3 protein: CASSLISGGSDYGYTF; CDR3 DNA: TGTGCCAGCAGCTTGATATCCGGGGGGTCAGACTATGGCTACACCTTC; clone size: NA; V gene: TRBV7-9; J gene: TRBJ1-2; D gene: NA
CDR3 protein: CASSPSVGEPQHF; CDR3 DNA: TGTGCCAGCAGCCCATCCGTCGGGGAGCCCCAGCATTTT; clone size: NA; V gene: TRBV11-2; J gene: TRBJ1-5; D gene: NA
CDR3 protein: CASSLLNNEQYF; CDR3 DNA: TGTGCCAGCAGCTTACTCAATAACGAGCAGTACTTC; clone size: NA; V gene: TRBV7-2; J gene: TRBJ2-7; D gene: NA
CDR3 protein: CATTLTGLDTGELFF; CDR3 DNA: TGTGCCACCACCTTGACAGGGTTGGACACCGGGGAGCTGTTTTTT; clone size: few; V gene: TRBV15; J gene: TRBJ2-2; D gene: TRBD1
CDR3 protein: CASSSIADASQETQYF; CDR3 DNA: TGTGCCAGCAGTTCTATCGCGGACGCATCCCAAGAGACCCAGTACTTC; clone size: few; V gene: TRBV27; J gene: TRBJ2-5; D gene: NA
CDR3 protein: CASMYTRSYEQYF; CDR3 DNA: TGTGCCAGCATGTACACGAGATCCTACGAGCAGTACTTC; clone size: NA; V gene: TRBV28; J gene: TRBJ2-7; D gene: NA
CDR3 protein: CASSLVGSVQETQYF; CDR3 DNA: TGTGCCAGCAGCTTAGTAGGTTCAGTCCAAGAGACCCAGTACTTC; clone size: few; V gene: TRBV7-9; J gene: TRBJ2-5; D gene: NA
CDR3 protein: CASGQGGFNEQFF; CDR3 DNA: TGTGCCAGCGGTCAGGGAGGTTTCAATGAGCAGTTCTTC; clone size: NA; V gene: TRBV9; J gene: TRBJ2-1; D gene: NA
CDR3 protein: CASSLPMGRATYEQYF; CDR3 DNA: TGTGCCAGCAGTCTCCCTATGGGCAGGGCTACCTACGAGCAGTACTTC; clone size: NA; V gene: TRBV28; J gene: TRBJ2-7; D gene: NA
CDR3 protein: CASRTDGRQETQYF; CDR3 DNA: TGTGCCAGCAGAACGGACGGCCGCCAAGAGACCCAGTACTTC; clone size: NA; V gene: TRBV12-3/TRBV12-4; J gene: TRBJ2-5; D gene: NA
CDR3 protein: CASSQVDQQFF; CDR3 DNA: TGTGCCAGCAGCCAAGTGGATCAGCAGTTCTTC; clone size: NA; V gene: TRBV3-1; J gene: TRBJ2-1; D gene: NA
CDR3 protein: CASSVDDGGPEAFF; CDR3 DNA: TGTGCCAGCAGCGTAGATGATGGAGGCCCTGAAGCTTTCTTT; clone size: NA; V gene: TRBV9; J gene: TRBJ1-1; D gene: NA
CDR3 protein: CASSQEDGNEQFF; CDR3 DNA: TGTGCCAGCAGCCAAGAGGACGGCAATGAGCAGTTCTTC; clone size: NA; V gene: TRBV4-2; J gene: TRBJ2-1; D gene: NA
CDR3 protein: CAAKGAGAGPYEQYF; CDR3 DNA: TGTGCCGCGAAGGGAGCGGGAGCCGGTCCCTACGAGCAGTACTTC; clone size: NA; V gene: TRBV27; J gene: TRBJ2-7; D gene: TRBD2
CDR3 protein: CASSQDRQPLGRGYTF; CDR3 DNA: TGCGCCAGCAGCCAAGATCGACAGCCCCTCGGTAGAGGCTACACCTTC; clone size: few; V gene: TRBV4-1; J gene: TRBJ1-2; D gene: NA
CDR3 protein: CASSQELAGGYEQYF; CDR3 DNA: TGTGCCAGCAGCCAAGAACTAGCGGGAGGTTACGAGCAGTACTTC; clone size: NA; V gene: TRBV4-2; J gene: TRBJ2-7; D gene: TRBD2
CDR3 protein: CASGPVLMGPYEQYF; CDR3 DNA: TGTGCTAGTGGTCCCGTGTTAATGGGGCCCTACGAGCAGTACTTC; clone size: NA; V gene: TRBV12-5; J gene: TRBJ2-7; D gene: NA
CDR3 protein: CATSQQGYEQYF; CDR3 DNA: TGTGCCACCAGTCAACAGGGCTACGAGCAGTACTTC; clone size: NA; V gene: TRBV24-1; J gene: TRBJ2-7; D gene: NA
CDR3 protein: CSARGGVSGTEAFF; CDR3 DNA: TGCAGTGCTAGAGGAGGGGTTTCGGGCACTGAAGCTTTCTTT; clone size: NA; V gene: TRBV20-1; J gene: TRBJ1-1; D gene: NA
CDR3 protein: CASTAVLEHDEKLFF; CDR3 DNA: TGTGCCAGCACCGCCGTATTGGAGCACGATGAAAAACTGTTTTTT; clone size: NA; V gene: TRBV28; J gene: TRBJ1-4; D gene: NA
CDR3 protein: CAISTAGGYEQFF; CDR3 DNA: TGTGCCATCAGTACCGCGGGAGGATACGAGCAGTTCTTC; clone size: NA; V gene: TRBV10-3; J gene: TRBJ2-1; D gene: TRBD2
CDR3 protein: CASSVVSEGSPLHF; CDR3 DNA: TGTGCCAGCAGCGTAGTGTCTGAGGGTTCACCCCTCCACTTT; clone size: few; V gene: TRBV9; J gene: TRBJ1-6; D gene: NA
CDR3 protein: CASSTQGGYGYTF; CDR3 DNA: TGTGCCAGCAGCACACAGGGGGGCTATGGCTACACCTTC; clone size: NA; V gene: TRBV9; J gene: TRBJ1-2; D gene: TRBD1
CDR3 protein: CASWRGGTNEKLFF; CDR3 DNA: TGTGCTAGTTGGAGGGGCGGGACTAATGAAAAACTGTTTTTT; clone size: few; V gene: TRBV12-5; J gene: TRBJ1-4; D gene: NA
CDR3 protein: CASSFGGLTGELFF; CDR3 DNA: TGTGCCAGCAGTTTCGGAGGACTCACCGGGGAGCTGTTTTTT; clone size: NA; V gene: TRBV12-3/TRBV12-4; J gene: TRBJ2-2; D gene: NA
CDR3 protein: CASSEFASAYEQYF; CDR3 DNA: TGTGCCAGCAGTGAATTCGCGAGTGCCTACGAGCAGTACTTC; clone size: NA; V gene: TRBV6-1; J gene: TRBJ2-7; D gene: NA
CDR3 protein: CATTGQETQYF; CDR3 DNA: TGTGCCACCACGGGCCAAGAGACCCAGTACTTC; clone size: few; V gene: TRBV28; J gene: TRBJ2-5; D gene: NA
CDR3 protein: CASSFWTSRRSHNEKLFF; CDR3 DNA: TGTGCCAGCAGTTTCTGGACCTCCAGACGAAGCCATAATGAAAAACTGTTTTTT; clone size: NA; V gene: TRBV12-3/TRBV12-4; J gene: TRBJ1-4; D gene: NA
CDR3 protein: CATSDRRPGQETQYF; CDR3 DNA: TGTGCCACCAGTGATCGGAGGCCGGGGCAAGAGACCCAGTACTTC; clone size: NA; V gene: TRBV24-1; J gene: TRBJ2-5; D gene: NA
CDR3 protein: CSVLQGAWTEAFF; CDR3 DNA: TGCAGCGTCCTACAGGGGGCTTGGACTGAAGCTTTCTTT; clone size: NA; V gene: TRBV29-1; J gene: TRBJ1-1; D gene: TRBD1
CDR3 protein: CSAAGPVGARPFYEQYF; CDR3 DNA: TGCAGCGCCGCTGGCCCGGTGGGGGCGCGACCATTCTACGAGCAGTACTTC; clone size: NA; V gene: TRBV29-1; J gene: TRBJ2-7; D gene: NA
CDR3 protein: CASSLDRNNYGYTF; CDR3 DNA: TGTGCCAGCAGCTTAGACAGGAATAACTATGGCTACACCTTC; clone size: NA; V gene: TRBV7-2; J gene: TRBJ1-2; D gene: NA
CDR3 protein: CASSQDGPNESDTQYF; CDR3 DNA: TGTGCCAGCAGCCAAGATGGACCGAATGAATCAGATACGCAGTATTTT; clone size: NA; V gene: TRBV4-2; J gene: TRBJ2-3; D gene: NA
CDR3 protein: CSAYWLATYEQYF; CDR3 DNA: TGCAGTGCTTACTGGCTAGCTACCTACGAGCAGTACTTC; clone size: NA; V gene: TRBV20-1; J gene: TRBJ2-7; D gene: NA
CDR3 protein: CASSLLAPDYNEQFF; CDR3 DNA: TGTGCCAGCAGCTTGCTAGCTCCGGATTACAATGAGCAGTTCTTC; clone size: many; V gene: TRBV5-5; J gene: TRBJ2-1; D gene: NA
CDR3 protein: CATSDPSGRTYNEQFF; CDR3 DNA: TGTGCCACCAGTGACCCTAGCGGGAGGACTTACAATGAGCAGTTCTTC; clone size: NA; V gene: TRBV24-1; J gene: TRBJ2-1; D gene: TRBD2
CDR3 protein: CSARRSRGVETQYF; CDR3 DNA: TGCAGTGCTAGAAGGTCTCGGGGAGTAGAGACCCAGTACTTC; clone size: NA; V gene: TRBV20-1; J gene: TRBJ2-5; D gene: NA
CDR3 protein: CASSVGDSLAKNIQYF; CDR3 DNA: TGTGCCAGCAGCGTAGGGGACAGCTTAGCCAAAAACATTCAGTACTTC; clone size: NA; V gene: TRBV9; J gene: TRBJ2-4; D gene: TRBD1